This section outlines one T cell receptor beta chain sequence together with its context. Antigen unknown. This specimen belongs to a study of regulatory T cells in long-lasting Graves disease. In the study overall: Antithyroid drug exposure in newly diagnosed Graves' patients had lasted under 3 months.

The time point: newly diagnosed GD, antithyroid drugs for less than 3 months. PBMCs provided the RNA from which the TCR library was made. With V trimmed by 6 bases and J by 4 bases, 0 bases remained unmatched. This CDR3 has 12 residues. Germline V gene lookup returns CDR1 SNHLY and CDR2 FYNNEI. Through Arm-PCR of CDR3 regions and iRepertoire HTBI primers, TCR beta libraries were built. TCRdb analysed the multiplex PCR reads with MiXCR anew, one entry per CDR3 protein. The sample includes about 300,000 distinct CDR3 sequences, about a sixth of them seen just once. Findings and caveats of the study: Persistent Graves' patients possessed reduced TCR diversity relative to recently diagnosed ones.

V is TRBV2 and J is TRBJ1-2; 9 bases line up with TRBD1. The material sequenced was peripheral blood mononuclear cells (PBMCs), taken at new diagnosis, from a patient treated with antithyroid drugs. The source is a female donor with Graves disease. DNA for the CDR3: TGTGCCAGCAGGACAGGGGGCTATGGCTACACCTTC. This translates into CASRTGGYGYTF.